A single sample gave rise to the 23 T cell receptor beta chains below, sequenced in a study of T cell clonotyping in hematopoietic cell transplantation. This sample's time point: recipient sample about 28 days before transplant, after cytoreduction. Repertoires were generated with immunoSEQ multiplex PCR, while TCRdb's copy carries only in-frame clones and drops some. The top ten clones hold around 5.3% of a sample with tens of thousands of clones, approximately 78% of them seen once. The sequences come from peripheral blood mononuclear cells, collected before stem cell transplant. These receptors all come from a man in his fifties or sixties with myelodysplastic syndrome. Some clones in this sample may be carry-over from other donors' samples.

The gene calls are TRBV25-1 and TRBJ1-2; D possibly corresponds to TRBD1 (5 bases). Germline values: CDR1 MGHDK, CDR2 SYGVNS. CDR3 length equals 14 residues. The ends were cut back, 3 bases at V and 4 bases at J, with 12 bases in the middle. The CDR3 DNA reads as TGTGCCAGCAGTGAGTGGGGGAAAAGCTATGGCTACACCTTC. As protein: CASSEWGKSYGYTF.

The chain uses TRBV5-1 and TRBJ1-5; D gene uncertain. This CDR3 has 14 residues. V gave up 0 bases and J gave up 0 bases, with 4 bases separating them. Germline-derived CDR1 and CDR2 are SGHRS and YFSETQ. The CDR3 DNA reads as TGCGCCAGCAGCTTGGAGGGTAGCAATCAGCCCCAGCATTTT. Translated: CASSLEGSNQPQHF.

V gene TRBV6-6 combines with J gene TRBJ1-1; the D is unclear. In germline, CDR1 is MNHNY, CDR2 SVGAGI (reference sequence). Trimming removed 3 bases from V and 0 bases from J, with 8 bases in between. CDR3 length: 14 amino acids. This CDR3 reads CASSYGVLNTEAFF. CDR3 bases: TGTGCCAGCAGTTATGGGGTCCTGAACACTGAAGCTTTCTTT.

The rearrangement joins TRBV6-6 to TRBJ1-4; D unresolved. Trimming took 6 bases from V and 8 from J, leaving 10 bases between them. Per the germline V gene, CDR1 is MNHNY and CDR2 is SVGAGI (reference sequence). The CDR3 has 12 residues. In nucleotides, the CDR3 is TGTGCCAGCAGCCTCCCCCCCGAAAAACTGTTTTTT. It encodes CASSLPPEKLFF.

The V gene is TRBV27, the J gene TRBJ2-7, with TRBD1 matching over 10 bases. CDR1 and CDR2 from the germline V gene are MNHEY and SMNVEV (reference sequence). The CDR3 runs to 15 residues. The V segment lost 6 bases and the J segment 1 base; nucleotides outside the gene matches: 6. The DNA for the CDR3 is TGTGCCAGCAGAGTTGGGGACAGGGGTTCCTACGAGCAGTACTTC. It yields the protein CASRVGDRGSYEQYF.

The CDR3: CASMRQARQPQHF. The CDR3 DNA sequence: TGTGCCAGCATGCGACAGGCGCGACAGCCCCAGCATTTT. The rearrangement links TRBV6-6 to TRBJ1-5; D is possibly TRBD1 (6 bases). This CDR3 has 13 amino acids. Trimming cost V 7 bases and J 7 bases, with 14 bases left between them. Germline loops: CDR1 MNHNY, CDR2 SVGAGI (reference sequence).

The chain is built from TRBV19 and TRBJ1-1; TRBD1 agrees at 12 bases. The CDR3 spans 13 residues. The V gene's germline CDR1 is LNHDA and CDR2 SQIVND (reference sequence). The trim removed 3 bases at V and 8 bases at J, leaving 1 base unmatched. The CDR3 nucleotides are TGTGCCAGTAGTATCGGGACAGGGGGCGAAGCTTTCTTT. Protein sequence: CASSIGTGGEAFF.

This chain joins TRBV19 and TRBJ1-1, with no clear D. CDR1 and CDR2 from the germline V gene are LNHDA and SQIVND (reference sequence). The CDR3 is 14 residues long. Between the trimmed V and J ends, which lost 4 bases and 4 bases, there was a span of 13 bases. The CDR3 coding sequence is TGTGCCAGTAGTAATTTAGTGCTTGTCACTGAAGCTTTCTTT. This translates into CASSNLVLVTEAFF. The variable domain in full, completed from reference TRBV19 and TRBJ1-1, reads DGGITQSPKYLFRKEGQNVTLSCEQNLNHDAMYWYRQDPGQGLRLIYYSQIVNDFQKGDIAEGYSVSREKKESFPLTVTSAQKNPTAFYLCASSNLVLVTEAFFGQGTRLTVV.

This rearrangement joins TRBV29-1 to TRBJ1-1, with 10 bases that match TRBD1. The CDR3 extends over 14 amino acids. The trim removed 6 bases at V and 6 bases at J, leaving 10 bases unmatched. Germline CDR1 reads SQVTM; CDR2 reads ANQGSEA. CDR3 nucleotide sequence: TGCAGCGTCAAACCCGGGACAGGGGTTTCTGAAGCTTTCTTT. Encoded protein: CSVKPGTGVSEAFF.

This clone was observed a single time. V gene TRBV6-1 combines with J gene TRBJ1-1; D is possibly TRBD1 (5 bases). The CDR3 runs 15 residues. The V end lost 4 bases, the J end lost 0 bases, and 12 bases lay between the germline ends. Germline loops: CDR1 MNHNS, CDR2 SASEGT. The CDR3 nucleotides read TGTGCCAGCAGTGGTGGCACAGGTTTGAACACTGAAGCTTTCTTT. Protein: CASSGGTGLNTEAFF.

This clone was seen more than once but under ten times. This chain links TRBV6-6 with TRBJ1-2; 7 nucleotides align to TRBD1. The germline gives CDR1 MNHNY, CDR2 SVGAGI (reference sequence). CDR3 size: 12 residues. CDR3 sequence (DNA): TGTGCTACCTGGCGGACAGGTGATGGCTACACCTTC. Its translation: CATWRTGDGYTF.

J is TRBJ1-5 and V is TRBV25-1; D gene uncertain. Per the germline V gene, CDR1 is MGHDK and CDR2 is SYGVNS. V was pared by 1 base and J by 6 bases, with 4 bases between. The CDR3 is 12 residues long. In nucleotides, the CDR3 is TGTGCCAGCAGTGAATTCGGTCAGCCCCAGCATTTT. As protein: CASSEFGQPQHF.

V usage is TRBV6-5 and J usage is TRBJ1-5; D is unresolved. Trimming removed 5 bases at V and 6 bases at J, with 14 bases between. The CDR3 has 14 residues. In germline, CDR1 is MNHEY, CDR2 SVGAGI. CDR3 nucleotides: TGTGCCAGCAGTCACACAGCACTCGGTCAGCCCCAGCATTTT. Amino acids: CASSHTALGQPQHF.

The chain couples TRBV28 to TRBJ1-2, with a possible D match to TRBD1 (6 bases). In germline, CDR1 is MDHEN, CDR2 SYDVKM. V lost 7 bases and J lost 8, with 23 bases in between. The CDR3 runs to 15 residues. The CDR3 coding sequence is TGTGCCAGCACTCGGGGGGGCAGGGTCCTTTCCGGCTACACCTTC. Protein: CASTRGGRVLSGYTF.

This clone occurred a few times. The chain combines TRBV29-1 with TRBJ2-5; TRBD1 or TRBD2 may be the D gene (6 bases each). This CDR3 spans 16 amino acids. V lost 0 bases to trimming and J lost 7 bases, with 21 bases between them. CDR1 and CDR2 (germline): SQVTM, ANQGSEA. DNA for the CDR3: TGCAGCGTTGAAGACCAGCATGGTGGGGGGCTGGGGACCCAGTACTTC. It codes for CSVEDQHGGGLGTQYF.

The V and J genes are TRBV7-2 and TRBJ1-6; D gene unclear. The CDR3 runs to 15 residues. The germline V and J ends were trimmed by 1 base and 6 bases, with 10 bases remaining between them. Per germline, CDR1 SGHTA and CDR2 FQGNSA. The CDR3 here is CASSLGQTRNSPLHF. CDR3 DNA sequence: TGTGCCAGCAGCTTAGGGCAGACCCGTAATTCACCCCTCCACTTT.

This clone occurred a few times. The V gene is TRBV5-1, the J gene TRBJ1-1; unclear D gene. The germline gives CDR1 SGHRS, CDR2 YFSETQ. The CDR3 totals 13 residues. V shed 0 bases and J shed 0 bases, with 3 bases lying between them. The CDR3 DNA reads as TGCGCCAGCAGCTTGGACGTGAACACTGAAGCTTTCTTT. Amino acid sequence: CASSLDVNTEAFF.

This chain uses TRBV5-6 with TRBJ2-1; no reliable D call. Germline loops: CDR1 SGHDT, CDR2 YYEEEE. The CDR3 length is 13 residues. The ends were cut back, 2 bases at V and 5 bases at J, with 8 bases in the middle. DNA for the CDR3: TGTGCCAGCAGCTTTGTCAGTAACAATGAGCAGTTCTTC. This encodes CASSFVSNNEQFF.

This chain uses TRBV7-3 with TRBJ2-2; D might be TRBD2 (5 bases). Trimming took off 5 bases at V and 7 bases at J, with 17 bases between the two ends. From germline, CDR1 is SGHTA and CDR2 FQGTGA. The length of the CDR3 is 15 residues. CDR3 nucleotides: TGTGCCAGCAGCCCACGACCCGCCGGGGTCGGGGAGCTGTTTTTT. Translated: CASSPRPAGVGELFF.

This chain links TRBV4-2 with TRBJ1-4; no definite D call. V gave up 1 base and J gave up 5 bases, with 14 bases separating them. The CDR3 runs to 16 residues. Per germline, CDR1 LGHNA and CDR2 YNFKEQ. The CDR3 sequence: CASSQGPGAPNEKLFF. CDR3 bases: TGTGCCAGCAGCCAAGGCCCCGGCGCTCCCAATGAAAAACTGTTTTTT.

V usage is TRBV7-8 and J usage is TRBJ1-6; D is possibly TRBD1 (6 bases). V lost 5 bases and J lost 7, with 18 bases in between. The germline V gene encodes CDR1 SGHVS and CDR2 FQNEAQ. This CDR3 comprises 16 residues. The DNA for the CDR3 is TGTGCCAGCAGCGCCGAGGGGGGGGGTTGGAATTCACCCCTCCACTTT. Translated: CASSAEGGGWNSPLHF.

This chain links TRBV10-3 with TRBJ1-1; weak D call: TRBD1 (5 bases). The CDR3 covers 15 residues. V lost 4 bases and J 0 bases, leaving 12 bases between the germline ends. CDR1 and CDR2 from the germline V gene are ENHRY and SYGVKD. The DNA for the CDR3 is TGTGCCATCAGTGGTTCCGGGACGGTGAACACTGAAGCTTTCTTT. Protein: CAISGSGTVNTEAFF.

The DNA for the CDR3 is TGTGCCAGCACCATAGGGGGTGATCAGCCCCAGCATTTT. It translates to CASTIGGDQPQHF. The rearrangement joins TRBV6-5 to TRBJ1-5; weak D call: TRBD1 (6 bases). The CDR3 runs to 13 residues. The V gene lost 7 bases and the J gene lost 5 bases, with 12 bases spanning the gap. Per the germline V gene, CDR1 is MNHEY and CDR2 is SVGAGI.